This T cell receptor (beta chain) was obtained from a study of regulatory and conventional T cells in breast cancer (dated by TCRdb to between 2014 and 2016). The CDR3 sequence holds 14 residues, the cysteine and phenylalanine included. Only CDR3 DNA remains: 42 bases, in frame from the first base. For this chain, trimming is 4 bases at the V end and 5 bases at the J end, and the number of junction bases without a gene match is 4. The germline V gene sets CDR1 to SGHTA and CDR2 to FQGNSA. As concerns this clonotype: This clone's antigen is unknown. No qualities accompany the bases; no much larger clone lies one base away.

The method was PCR. Sequencing instrument: Illumina MiSeq. The raw public data were reprocessed by TCRdb itself: fastp quality trimming at Q25, MiXCR clonotype calling, in-frame beta chains only. Merged by CDR3 protein, the rows form single entries marked with the most common genes and DNA. This sample gives some 16,000 distinct CDR3 sequences in total; approximately 35% of them show up just once. The top ten hold less than 2% of the sample. Sequenced sample: conventional T cells from blood. This TCR came from a female donor in good health. Here the chain combines TRBV7-2 and TRBJ2-3, with 9 junctional bases fitting TRBD2. CDR3 protein: CASSWAGGEDTQYF. At the DNA level, the sequence is TGTGCCAGCAGCTGGGCGGGGGGGGAAGATACGCAGTATTTT.